This passage covers 21 T cell receptor beta chains from one sample sequenced in a study of T cells after yellow fever vaccination. Each CDR3 protein gets one entry after TCRdb re-called the 5' RACE reads with MiXCR. The data contain some 350,000 distinct CDR3 sequences, approximately 4% of them singletons. The sequenced sample was PBMCs, obtained 5 days after the yellow fever booster vaccination. The source of these receptors is a man in his late teens or twenties who received the YFV17D yellow fever vaccine.

This clonotype occurred a few times. The chain combines TRBV20-1 with TRBJ1-1; 8 bases are shared with TRBD1. The CDR3 covers 15 residues. The V gene's germline CDR1 is DFQATT and CDR2 SNEGSKA (reference sequence). CDR3 sequence reads: CRLAPRQGMNTEAFF. The CDR3 DNA is TGCAGGCTGGCCCCGAGACAGGGGATGAACACTGAAGCTTTCTTT.

This clonotype turned up a few times. The V gene is TRBV5-1, the J gene TRBJ1-6; no reliable D call. CDR3 length: 19 amino acids. Germline values: CDR1 SGHRS, CDR2 YFSETQ. V lost 5 bases and J 0 bases, leaving 21 bases between the germline ends. CDR3 sequence: CASRPEVGGVYSYNSPLHF. CDR3 nucleotide sequence: TGCGCCAGCAGACCGGAGGTGGGAGGCGTTTACTCCTATAATTCACCCCTCCACTTT.

This clonotype was seen repeatedly, ten times or more. CDR3 bases: TGCGCCAGCAGCTCCGCCGGGGATCCTCGAGAGACCCAGTACTTC. Its translation: CASSSAGDPRETQYF. The chain uses TRBV5-1 and TRBJ2-5; D may be TRBD2 (5 bases). Germline CDR1 SGHRS, CDR2 YFSETQ. V shed 3 bases and J shed 4 bases, with 16 bases lying between them. The CDR3 extends over 15 amino acids.

V and J are TRBV5-1 and TRBJ2-7; D remains unclear. Germline V gene sequence: CDR1 SGHRS, CDR2 YFSETQ. The CDR3 runs 15 residues. Trimming removed 4 bases at V and 9 bases at J, with 23 bases between. CDR3 DNA sequence: TGCGCCAGCAGCCCCTCCGGGTCACCAACTACGGGGCAGTACTTC. Amino acids: CASSPSGSPTTGQYF.

This clonotype has only a few counts. The gene calls are TRBV7-9 and TRBJ2-3; TRBD1 might be the D (6 bases). The CDR3 spans 15 residues. Germline lookup yields CDR1 SEHNR and CDR2 FQNEAQ (reference sequence). Deletions cut 4 bases from V and 0 bases from J, with 11 bases between. CDR3 sequence: CASSSQGGSTDTQYF. The CDR3 bases are TGTGCCAGCAGCTCACAGGGTGGTAGCACAGATACGCAGTATTTT.

The chain employs TRBV5-1 and TRBJ1-1; no firm D call. Germline CDR1 is SGHRS and CDR2 is YFSETQ. V was trimmed by 0 bases and J by 6 bases, leaving 18 bases between them. The CDR3 totals 16 residues. CDR3 in amino acids: CASSLGGRVGRAEAFF. The CDR3 nucleotides are TGCGCCAGCAGCTTGGGAGGACGGGTAGGTCGGGCTGAAGCTTTCTTT.

This clonotype showed up just a few times. The V and J genes are TRBV5-1 and TRBJ2-7, with unresolved D. CDR1 SGHRS and CDR2 YFSETQ come from the germline V gene. This CDR3 has 14 amino acids. Trimming left V 0 bases short and J 0 bases short, with 7 bases between. The CDR3 loop is CASSLEQNSYEQYF. CDR3 sequence (DNA): TGCGCCAGCAGCTTGGAACAGAACTCCTACGAGCAGTACTTC.

This chain connects TRBV13 to TRBJ2-5, with D maybe TRBD1 (6 bases). Trimming stripped 5 bases from V and 3 bases from J, with 16 bases between. The germline V gene has CDR1 PRHDT and CDR2 FYEKMQ (reference sequence). This CDR3 contains 15 residues. CDR3 loop: CASSLSRGIEETQYF. The CDR3 DNA is TGTGCCAGCAGCCTATCCAGGGGTATAGAAGAGACCCAGTACTTC.

This clonotype was seen a few times. This sequence joins TRBV5-1 and TRBJ2-1; 7 nucleotides align to TRBD2. CDR3 size: 16 residues. Per the germline V gene, CDR1 is SGHRS and CDR2 is YFSETQ. V was clipped by 5 bases and J by 5 bases; unmatched bases: 13. The CDR3 loop is CASSWGAAGRNNEQFF. The CDR3 DNA sequence: TGCGCCAGCAGTTGGGGAGCAGCGGGGCGAAACAATGAGCAGTTCTTC.

This clonotype was seen many times. The V call is TRBV5-1, the J call TRBJ2-1, with a weak D call TRBD1 (6 bases). CDR1 is SGHRS and CDR2 is YFSETQ in the germline V gene. The CDR3 totals 15 residues. V lost 0 bases, J lost 3 bases, and 10 bases lay in between. This CDR3 reads CASSLVQGNYNEQFF. The DNA for the CDR3 is TGCGCCAGCAGCTTGGTACAGGGAAACTACAATGAGCAGTTCTTC.

The chain is built from TRBV5-1 and TRBJ2-7, with D uncertain. The CDR3 loop spans 13 amino acids. Germline V gives CDR1 SGHRS, CDR2 YFSETQ. V lost 5 bases and J 5 bases, leaving 14 bases between the germline ends. As DNA, the CDR3 is TGCGCCAGCAGGGAAGCGTTTCATCACGAGCAGTACTTC. Protein sequence: CASREAFHHEQYF.

The J gene is TRBJ2-5, the V gene TRBV10-3; TRBD2 matches at 13 bases. Germline CDR1 and CDR2: ENHRY and SYGVKD. V was clipped by 11 bases and J by 2 bases; unmatched bases: 5. The CDR3 has 14 residues. CDR3 loop: CAASLAGGQETQYF. CDR3 sequence (DNA): TGTGCCGCCTCACTAGCGGGGGGGCAAGAGACCCAGTACTTC.

CDR3 coding DNA: TGTGCCAGCAGCTTCGGTTCGCCCTCCTACGAGCAGTACGTC. This translates into CASSFGSPSYEQYV. The chain links TRBV7-9 to TRBJ2-7; D call uncertain. Trimming cost V 3 bases and J 0 bases, with 9 bases left between them. Germline loops: CDR1 SEHNR, CDR2 FQNEAQ (reference sequence). This CDR3 region has 14 residues.

The chain carries TRBV6-2 or TRBV6-3 and TRBJ1-5; 7 nucleotides line up with TRBD1. The CDR3 has 15 amino acids. CDR1 is MNHEY and CDR2 is SVGEGT in the germline V gene. The J segment lost 0 bases and the V segment lost 5 bases, leaving 4 bases of the junction unmatched. The CDR3, as DNA: TGTGCCAGCAGTCTACAGGGGATTAGCAATCAGCCCCAGCATTTT. Its protein product is CASSLQGISNQPQHF.

This chain links TRBV20-1 with TRBJ2-2, with 8 bases that match TRBD1. CDR3 length equals 17 residues. Per germline, CDR1 DFQATT and CDR2 SNEGSKA (reference sequence). The V segment lost 0 bases and the J segment 5 bases; nucleotides outside the gene matches: 11. The CDR3 sequence: CSARDPSRGPRTGELFF. The CDR3 DNA sequence: TGCAGTGCTAGAGACCCAAGCAGGGGGCCCAGGACCGGGGAGCTGTTTTTT.

The chain combines TRBV7-9 with TRBJ2-1; 12 bases fit TRBD2. Germline V gene lookup returns CDR1 SEHNR and CDR2 FQNEAQ (reference sequence). The V segment lost 3 bases and the J segment 6 bases; nucleotides outside the gene matches: 6. The CDR3 length is 16 residues. In nucleotides, the CDR3 is TGTGCCAGCAGCTTCCTAGCGGGGGGGCCCGCCAATGAGCAGTTCTTC. Residues: CASSFLAGGPANEQFF.

This clonotype was seen more than once but under ten times. The chain uses TRBV20-1 and TRBJ2-7, with no clear D. The germline gives CDR1 DFQATT, CDR2 SNEGSKA (reference sequence). The CDR3 extends over 13 amino acids. Trimming took off 3 bases at V and 6 bases at J, with 15 bases between the two ends. The CDR3 nucleotides are TGCAGTGCTAGTCTCGTTGGGGATAGCGAGCAGTACTTC. Its translation: CSASLVGDSEQYF.

In this sample, this clonotype turned up many times. The gene calls are TRBV7-9 and TRBJ1-2; TRBD1 is a possible D gene (6 bases). There are 15 residues in the CDR3. Germline V CDR1 and CDR2: SEHNR, FQNEAQ (reference sequence). Deletions cut 5 bases from V and 7 bases from J, with 20 bases between. CDR3 bases: TGTGCCAGCAGCAAACAAGGGACACATCGTTTTGGCTACACCTTC. Protein sequence: CASSKQGTHRFGYTF.

This clonotype has at least ten counts. The CDR3 nucleotides are TGTGCCAGCAGCGACTGGGGACAGGGGTCCAACGAGCAGTACTTC. It is translated as CASSDWGQGSNEQYF. The genes are TRBV7-6 and TRBJ2-7; 10 bases map to TRBD1. Germline V gene data show CDR1 as SGHVS and CDR2 as FNYEAQ. The CDR3 loop spans 15 amino acids. V shed 5 bases and J 5 bases; nucleotides not matched to a gene: 9. The full variable domain, its missing parts supplied by reference TRBV7-6 and TRBJ2-7, is GAGVSQSPRYKVTKRGQDVALRCDPISGHVSLYWYRQALGQGPEFLTYFNYEAQQDKSGLPNDRFSAERPEGSISTLTIQRTEQRDSAMYRCASSDWGQGSNEQYFGPGTRLTVT.

The sample holds a few counts of this clonotype. The chain combines TRBV7-8 with TRBJ2-3; 7 nucleotides match TRBD2. Per the germline V gene, CDR1 is SGHVS and CDR2 is FQNEAQ. The CDR3 extends over 14 amino acids. The V segment lost 5 bases and the J segment 6 bases; nucleotides outside the gene matches: 8. The CDR3 here is CASSVWTRGDTQYF. The CDR3 DNA reads TGTGCCAGCAGCGTATGGACTAGGGGTGATACGCAGTATTTT.

V and J are TRBV11-2 and TRBJ1-3; a weak D match, TRBD1 (6 bases). V was cut by 5 bases and J by 2 bases, with 16 bases left in between. CDR3 length equals 16 residues. Looked up from germline, CDR1 is SGHAT and CDR2 is FQNNGV. In nucleotides, the CDR3 is TGTGCCAGCAGCCCTTACAGGGCGGGCGCTGGAAACACCATATATTTT. Amino acids: CASSPYRAGAGNTIYF. Variable domain in full (rest from reference TRBV11-2 and TRBJ1-3): EAGVAQSPRYKIIEKRQSVAFWCNPISGHATLYWYQQILGQGPKLLIQFQNNGVVDDSQLPKDRFSAERLKGVDSTLKIQPAKLEDSAVYLCASSPYRAGAGNTIYFGEGSWLTVV.